This entry lists 30 T cell receptor beta chains sequenced from one sample in a study of shared clonotypes between healthy human individuals. Assay used: immunoSEQ multiplex PCR; TCRdb lists only in-frame clones, some missing. This table has fewer than 650,000 clones, roughly four fifths appearing once. The sequenced sample was PBMCs. The receptor set was obtained from a woman aged 40 to 55 in good health. Some clones in this sample may be carry-over from other donors' samples.

About this clone itself: Given a far larger clone just one base away, this is likely a sequencing read error. J is TRBJ2-7 and V is TRBV30; D not resolved. Trimming shortened V by 7 bases and J by 2 bases, and 21 bases separated the two germline ends. The CDR3 is 15 amino acids. Germline CDR1 reads GTSNPN; CDR2 reads SVGIG (reference sequence). In DNA form, the CDR3 reads TGTGCCTTAGCCTTGGACCAGATGGTGGCCTACGAGCAGTACTTC. This gives the protein CALALDQMVAYEQYF.

This chain uses TRBV5-1 with TRBJ2-7, with D uncertain. Germline lookup yields CDR1 SGHRS and CDR2 YFSETQ. The CDR3 has 14 residues. Between the trimmed V and J ends, which lost 3 bases and 0 bases, there was a span of 10 bases. The CDR3 sequence is CASSSHKSSYEQYF. The CDR3 DNA is TGCGCCAGCAGCTCGCACAAGAGCTCCTACGAGCAGTACTTC.

V is TRBV9 and J is TRBJ1-4; 7 positions agree with TRBD1. This CDR3 spans 13 amino acids. Germline-derived CDR1 and CDR2 are SGDLS and YYNGEE. V was pared by 4 bases and J by 3 bases, with 0 bases of the junction left unmatched. CDR3: CASSRGPNEKLFF. The CDR3 DNA is TGTGCCAGCAGCAGGGGGCCTAATGAAAAACTGTTTTTT.

The rearrangement links TRBV5-1 to TRBJ1-4, with D unresolved. Germline-derived CDR1 and CDR2 are SGHRS and YFSETQ. V lost 0 bases and J 4 bases, leaving 10 bases between the germline ends. This CDR3 is 15 amino acids long. CDR3 loop: CASSLVAGFNEKLFF. The CDR3 DNA follows: TGCGCCAGCAGCTTGGTTGCCGGTTTTAATGAAAAACTGTTTTTT.

This chain's CDR3 is CASSQIKQGLCEQYF. In DNA, the CDR3 is TGTGCCAGCAGCCAAATAAAACAGGGACTCTGCGAGCAGTACTTC. The rearrangement links TRBV14 to TRBJ2-7; D could derive from TRBD1 or TRBD2 (6 bases each). The germline CDR1 and CDR2 sequences are SGHDN and FVKESK. The V end was cut by 2 bases, the J end by 6 bases, with 17 bases between. This CDR3 has 15 residues.

CDR3: CASSLSGRAAEQYF. The DNA of the CDR3 is TGTGCCAGCAGTCTAAGCGGGAGGGCCGCCGAGCAGTACTTC. V is TRBV6-1 and J is TRBJ2-7; 10 nucleotides align to TRBD2. V dropped 5 bases and J dropped 6; count of bases not matched to a gene: 7. Germline values: CDR1 MNHNS, CDR2 SASEGT. The length of the CDR3 is 14 residues.

Comment on this clone: This likely stems from a read error, as it lies one base from a far larger clone. Different DNA sequences within this sample yield the same CDR3. The rearrangement uses TRBV27 and TRBJ2-7; 7 nucleotides line up with TRBD1. CDR1 and CDR2 from the germline V gene are MNHEY and SMNVEV (reference sequence). The CDR3 spans 15 residues. The CDR3 DNA reads as TGCGCCAGCAGTCCCGGGACAGCCTTCTCCTACGAGCAGTACTTC. It specifies CASSPGTAFSYEQYF.

This chain connects TRBV7-9 to TRBJ2-1; tentatively, D is TRBD2 (5 bases). Germline lookup yields CDR1 SEHNR and CDR2 FQNEAQ (reference sequence). V dropped 5 bases and J dropped 6 bases, with 17 bases sitting between them. This CDR3 comprises 15 residues. CDR3 sequence reads: CASSQVHKGLNEQFF. The CDR3 DNA follows: TGTGCCAGCAGCCAAGTCCACAAAGGACTCAATGAGCAGTTCTTC.

The V and J genes are TRBV2 and TRBJ2-3, with 8 bases matching TRBD2. J gave up 3 bases and V 1 base, and 3 bases lay outside the gene matches. Per germline, CDR1 SNHLY and CDR2 FYNNEI. The CDR3 runs to 15 residues. The CDR3 sequence is CASSEDAGGTDTQYF. In DNA, the CDR3 is TGTGCCAGCAGTGAAGATGCGGGAGGTACAGATACGCAGTATTTT.

This clone was seen more than once but under ten times. The chain has TRBV11-2 and TRBJ2-5; D not resolved. This CDR3 spans 11 amino acids. The V end lost 4 bases, the J end lost 5 bases, and 5 bases lay between the germline ends. Germline loops: CDR1 SGHAT, CDR2 FQNNGV. This CDR3 reads CASSSAETQYF. CDR3 sequence (DNA): TGTGCCAGCAGCTCTGCGGAGACCCAGTACTTC. The whole variable domain, filled in from reference TRBV11-2 and TRBJ2-5, reads EAGVAQSPRYKIIEKRQSVAFWCNPISGHATLYWYQQILGQGPKLLIQFQNNGVVDDSQLPKDRFSAERLKGVDSTLKIQPAKLEDSAVYLCASSSAETQYFGPGTRLLVL.

The chain joins TRBV7-8 to TRBJ1-5; 7 nucleotides agree with TRBD1. V shed 4 bases and J 5 bases; nucleotides not matched to a gene: 8. Germline assignment: CDR1 SGHVS and CDR2 FQNEAQ. The CDR3 length is 15 residues. CDR3 amino acids: CASSSQLTGYQPQHF. CDR3 nucleotides: TGTGCCAGCAGCTCCCAATTGACAGGGTATCAGCCCCAGCATTTT.

CDR3 coding DNA: TGTGCCAGCACCAACCCGCTAGGAGGGACCTGGGAGCAGTACTTC. It specifies CASTNPLGGTWEQYF. The chain uses TRBV7-2 and TRBJ2-7; the D gene is possibly TRBD2 (6 bases). V gave up 7 bases and J gave up 7 bases, with 23 bases separating them. This CDR3 contains 15 residues. CDR1 and CDR2 from the germline V gene are SGHTA and FQGNSA. Combining the CDR3 with reference TRBV7-2 and TRBJ2-7 gives the whole variable domain GAGVSQSPSNKVTEKGKDVELRCDPISGHTALYWYRQSLGQGLEFLIYFQGNSAPDKSGLPSDRFSAERTGGSVSTLTIQRTQQEDSAVYLCASTNPLGGTWEQYFGPGTRLTVT.

The J gene is TRBJ2-2, the V gene TRBV7-2; 10 bases align to TRBD2. The V gene end was trimmed by 1 base and the J gene end by 5 bases; junction bases not matched to a gene: 7. The CDR3 covers 17 residues. CDR1 SGHTA and CDR2 FQGNSA come from the germline V gene. CDR3 sequence: CASSLGRTSGLTGELFF. The CDR3, as DNA: TGTGCCAGCAGCTTAGGTCGGACTAGCGGATTGACCGGGGAGCTGTTTTTT.

The sample holds a few counts of this clone. The chain joins TRBV29-1 to TRBJ1-1, with D possibly TRBD1 on 6 matching bases. Looked up from germline, CDR1 is SQVTM and CDR2 is ANQGSEA. The CDR3 spans 11 residues. Trimming took off 3 bases at V and 11 bases at J, with 13 bases between the two ends. The CDR3 sequence: CSVDWGGRAFF. In DNA, the CDR3 is TGCAGCGTTGATTGGGGGGGCCGGGCTTTCTTT.

This rearrangement joins TRBV29-1 to TRBJ2-1; D not certain. The CDR3 consists of 13 residues. In germline, CDR1 is SQVTM, CDR2 ANQGSEA. Trimming stripped 1 base from V and 3 bases from J, with 7 bases between. CDR3 coding DNA: TGCAGCGTTGAAGTTGGCCTCTACAATGAGCAGTTCTTC. Its translation: CSVEVGLYNEQFF.

This clone was observed a few times. The chain is built from TRBV6-5 and TRBJ2-7; D is possibly TRBD2 (6 bases). From germline, CDR1 is MNHEY and CDR2 SVGAGI. This CDR3 has 15 residues. V was clipped by 0 bases and J by 5 bases, with 14 bases between them. The CDR3 here is CASSYSEGSRDEQYF. As DNA, the CDR3 is TGTGCCAGCAGTTACTCGGAGGGGAGCCGGGACGAGCAGTACTTC.

This rearrangement joins TRBV18 to TRBJ2-7, with D possibly being TRBD1 (6 bases). This CDR3 spans 12 amino acids. Looked up from germline, CDR1 is KGHSH and CDR2 is LQKENI. V lost 8 bases to trimming and J lost 7 bases, with 15 bases between them. CDR3 loop: CASVGGNREQYF. The CDR3 nucleotides are TGTGCCAGCGTAGGGGGAAATCGGGAGCAGTACTTC.

Note on this clone: Possible read error: a much larger clone is one base away. V and J are TRBV30 and TRBJ1-1; tentatively, D is TRBD1 (6 bases). This CDR3 spans 12 amino acids. V lost 4 bases and J 6 bases, leaving 12 bases between the germline ends. Germline V gives CDR1 GTSNPN, CDR2 SVGIG (reference sequence). The CDR3 sequence: CAWTGAAAEAFF. The CDR3 coding sequence is TGTGCCTGGACGGGGGCGGCAGCTGAAGCTTTCTTT.

To note about this clone: A read error may account for a junction end that differs from germline. This chain joins TRBV7-7 and TRBJ2-2, with 12 nucleotides matching TRBD2. Germline CDR1 SSHAT, CDR2 FNYEAQ (reference sequence). The CDR3 has 16 residues. CDR3 nucleotides: TGTGCTAGCAGCATAGGACTAGCGGGAAACACCGGGGAGCTGTTTTTT. It encodes CASSIGLAGNTGELFF.

This clone was detected many times. The same CDR3 also results from other DNA sequences found in this sample. This chain connects TRBV25-1 to TRBJ2-2; 9 positions match TRBD1. This CDR3 has 16 amino acids. J lost 4 bases, V lost 3 bases, and 6 bases had no gene match. Per the germline V gene, CDR1 is MGHDK and CDR2 is SYGVNS. The CDR3: CASSERGDRATGELFF. The CDR3 DNA is TGTGCCAGCAGTGAGAGAGGGGACAGGGCCACCGGGGAGCTGTTTTTT.

The chain uses TRBV29-1 and TRBJ2-5, with unresolved D. The J call may be in error: the DNA end matches TRBJ2-7 better. This CDR3 contains 11 residues. Germline CDR1 and CDR2: SQVTM and ANQGSEA. CDR3 in amino acids: CSVETAYEQYF. The CDR3 coding sequence is TGCAGCGTTGAAACAGCCTACGAGCAGTACTTC.

The gene calls are TRBV7-2 and TRBJ1-2; 11 bases are a match to TRBD1. Germline values: CDR1 SGHTA, CDR2 FQGNSA. Losses at the gene ends were 5 bases for V and 8 bases for J; bases not matched to a gene: 4. This CDR3 has 13 amino acids. CDR3 sequence (DNA): TGTGCCAGCAGCCCGGGACAGGGGGTCGGCTACACCTTC. This gives the protein CASSPGQGVGYTF.

The CDR3 nucleotides read TGTGCCAGCAGCTTTTCGGGGCAGACAGAAGCTTTCTTT. This codes for CASSFSGQTEAFF. J is TRBJ1-1 and V is TRBV11-2; maybe TRBD1 (5 bases). The CDR3 loop spans 13 amino acids. The germline V gene encodes CDR1 SGHAT and CDR2 FQNNGV. With 3 bases removed from V and 8 bases from J, the gap between germline ends came to 13 bases. Looking up the rest from reference TRBV11-2 and TRBJ1-1 gives the full variable domain: EAGVAQSPRYKIIEKRQSVAFWCNPISGHATLYWYQQILGQGPKLLIQFQNNGVVDDSQLPKDRFSAERLKGVDSTLKIQPAKLEDSAVYLCASSFSGQTEAFFGQGTRLTVV.

This chain links TRBV5-1 with TRBJ1-6; no clear D gene. Germline V gives CDR1 SGHRS, CDR2 YFSETQ. The CDR3 covers 15 residues. Trimming took off 0 bases at V and 5 bases at J, with 9 bases between the two ends. The DNA for the CDR3 is TGCGCCAGCAGCTTGGGCACAAGTAATAATTCACCCCTCCACTTT. This gives the protein CASSLGTSNNSPLHF.

The V gene is TRBV6-6, the J gene TRBJ2-7; 11 bases match TRBD1. Germline V lookup: CDR1 MNHNY, CDR2 SVGAGI (reference sequence). The CDR3 extends over 15 amino acids. The J segment lost 6 bases and the V segment lost 7 bases, leaving 11 bases of the junction unmatched. For the CDR3, the DNA is TGTGCCAGCACCACTATGCCGGACAGGGGGCTCGAGCAGTACTTC. This encodes CASTTMPDRGLEQYF.

CDR3 amino acids: CASSSGRISYEQYF. The CDR3 DNA follows: TGCGCCAGCAGCTCAGGCAGAATTTCCTACGAGCAGTACTTC. The rearrangement joins TRBV5-1 to TRBJ2-7; D unclear. Germline CDR1 SGHRS, CDR2 YFSETQ. The ends were cut back, 3 bases at V and 1 base at J, with 11 bases in the middle. The CDR3 totals 14 residues.

The V call is TRBV5-4, the J call TRBJ1-5, with D possibly matching TRBD1 (5 bases). The CDR3 consists of 15 residues. Deletions cut 4 bases from V and 3 bases from J, with 14 bases between. Germline CDR1 reads SGHNT; CDR2 reads YYREEE (reference sequence). The CDR3 coding sequence is TGTGCCAGCAGCCCAGGGCCGGAGTCCAATCAGCCCCAGCATTTT. Its protein is CASSPGPESNQPQHF.

This clone showed up just a few times. The chain uses TRBV6-6 and TRBJ1-4; a weak D match, TRBD1 (5 bases). From germline, CDR1 is MNHNY and CDR2 SVGAGI (reference sequence). Trimming took off 4 bases at V and 2 bases at J, with 11 bases between the two ends. The CDR3 runs to 15 residues. The CDR3 reads CASSFGTATNEKLFF. DNA for the CDR3: TGTGCCAGCAGTTTCGGGACCGCTACTAATGAAAAACTGTTTTTT.

Note on this clone: A much more abundant neighbour one base away suggests this may be a read error. The rearrangement uses TRBV27 and TRBJ2-5, with D perhaps assigned TRBD1 or TRBD2 (6 bases each). The CDR3 length is 15 residues. V lost 6 bases and J 4 bases, leaving 18 bases between the germline ends. Germline V gene lookup returns CDR1 MNHEY and CDR2 SMNVEV (reference sequence). In DNA form, the CDR3 reads TGTGCCAGCAGCCCCACAAGGGGGGCCCGAGAGACCCAGTACTTC. Its translation: CASSPTRGARETQYF.

In the case of this clone: A read error may account for a junction end that differs from germline. The sample holds other DNA sequences that translate to the same CDR3. V gene TRBV4-3 combines with J gene TRBJ2-7, with no clear D. From germline, CDR1 is LGHNA and CDR2 YSLEER. This CDR3 has 15 amino acids. The CDR3 here is CASSQAAEVSYEQYF. Written as DNA, the CDR3 is TGCGCCAGCAGCCAAGCAGCCGAGGTCTCCTATGAGCAGTACTTC.